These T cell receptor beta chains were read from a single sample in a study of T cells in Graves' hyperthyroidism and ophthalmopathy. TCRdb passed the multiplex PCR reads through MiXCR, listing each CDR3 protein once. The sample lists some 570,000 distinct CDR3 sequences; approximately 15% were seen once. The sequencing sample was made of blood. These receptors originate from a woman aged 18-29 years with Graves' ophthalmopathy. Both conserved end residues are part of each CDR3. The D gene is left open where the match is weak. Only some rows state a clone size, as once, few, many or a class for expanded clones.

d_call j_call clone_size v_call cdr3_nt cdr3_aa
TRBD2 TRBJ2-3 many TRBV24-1 TGTGCCACCAGTGATCTCGGCGGGAGGGCCCCGGCAGATACGCAGTATTTT CATSDLGGRAPADTQYF
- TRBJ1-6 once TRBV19 TGTGCCAGTAGTATAGCAAATTCACCCCTCCACTTT CASSIANSPLHF
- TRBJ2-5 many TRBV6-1 TGTGCCAGCCTTGCATACCTGCGGGAGACCCAGTACTTC CASLAYLRETQYF
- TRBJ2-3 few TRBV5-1 TGCGCCAGCACGGAGTGGGGGACCGGGGGAGATACGCAGTATTTT CASTEWGTGGDTQYF
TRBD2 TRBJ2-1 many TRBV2 TGTGCCAGCAGTAGGACTAGCGGGAGGTCAAATGAGCAGTTCTTC CASSRTSGRSNEQFF
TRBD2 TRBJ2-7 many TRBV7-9 TGTGCCAGCAGCCGGACTAGCACTAGGTACGAGCAGTACTTC CASSRTSTRYEQYF
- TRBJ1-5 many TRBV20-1 TGCAGTGCCCCCTCGACAGCCTATAGCAATCAGCCCCAGCATTTT CSAPSTAYSNQPQHF
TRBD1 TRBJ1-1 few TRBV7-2 TGTGCCAGCAGCCTCATTTCAGGGGGGGGAGGCACTGAAGCTTTCTTT CASSLISGGGGTEAFF
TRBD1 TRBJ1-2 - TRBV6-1 TGTGCCAGCAGTTGGACAGGGATCGGCTATGGCTACACCTTC CASSWTGIGYGYTF
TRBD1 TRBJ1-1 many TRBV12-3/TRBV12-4 TGTGCCAGCACCAAAGGGGGCTTTAACACTGAAGCTTTCTTT CASTKGGFNTEAFF
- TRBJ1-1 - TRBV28 TGTGCCAGCAGTTTCGAAGCCTCGTGGGTTGCAAGGGGGGTTCGATGGGGTGAAGCTTTCTTT CASSFEASWVARGVRWGEAFF
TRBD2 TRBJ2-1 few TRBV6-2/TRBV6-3 TGTGCCAGCAGTTACTCGTTGATAGCGGGAGACCACCTACTTTACAATGAGCAGTTCTTC CASSYSLIAGDHLLYNEQFF
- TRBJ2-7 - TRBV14 TGTGCCAGCAGCCAAGGTTTGCTGAGAGGGTCCTACGAGCAGTACTTC CASSQGLLRGSYEQYF
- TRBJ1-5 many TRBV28 TGTGCCAGCAGTTTATCGATGGGTGGCAATCAGCCCCAGCATTTT CASSLSMGGNQPQHF
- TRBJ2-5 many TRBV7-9 TGTGCCAGCAGCCGTACCCAAGCCCAAGAGACCCAGTACTTC CASSRTQAQETQYF
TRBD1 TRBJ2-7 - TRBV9 TGTGCCAGCAGCGGTGGCCGGGACAGGTTCTCCTACGAGCAGTACTTC CASSGGRDRFSYEQYF
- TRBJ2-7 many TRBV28 TGTGCCAGCAGTGCATACAGGGACCGTTCCGCCTACGAGCAGTACTTC CASSAYRDRSAYEQYF
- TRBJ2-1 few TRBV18 TGTGCCAGCTCACCACGGGCAGGGACAACCTACAATGAGCAGTTCTTC CASSPRAGTTYNEQFF
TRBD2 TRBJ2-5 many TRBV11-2 TGTGCCAGCAGCTCGGGGACTAGTAGTTATCAAGAGACCCAGTACTTC CASSSGTSSYQETQYF
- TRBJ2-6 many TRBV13 TGTGCCAGCAGCCTCAGCAGGGGCTATTCTGGGGCCAACGTCCTGACTTTC CASSLSRGYSGANVLTF
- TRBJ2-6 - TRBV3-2 TGTGCCAGCAGCCAAGCTTACGCGAGTTGGGTTGGGGCCAACGTCCTGACTTTC CASSQAYASWVGANVLTF
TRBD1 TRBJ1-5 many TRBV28 TGTGCCAGCAGTTTGAGGGACAGGGTTCATCAGCCCCAGCATTTT CASSLRDRVHQPQHF
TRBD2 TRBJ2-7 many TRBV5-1 TGCGCCAGCAGCTACGTGAGCGGGAGCTCCTACGAGCAGTACTTC CASSYVSGSSYEQYF
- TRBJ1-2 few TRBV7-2 TGTGCCAGCAGCTCCTCTGGGCGGGGCTACACCTTC CASSSSGRGYTF